This record concerns one T cell receptor beta chain sequence. No antigen is known for it. It has no much larger one-base neighbor in the sample; base qualities were not kept. This sample is drawn from a study of blood T cell repertoires in COVID-19 (TCRdb year 2020). About the study as a whole: The collaborator samples originated in the United States, Italy and Spain and spanned the acute and convalescent phases of COVID-19. The repertoires were released in a freely available public database intended as a resource for research on the immune response to SARS-CoV-2. Where available, HLA class I and class II types were obtained from metadata supplied by the sample provider rather than from assay-based typing. The prospective study material was composed of cDNA or gDNA derived from T cells, B-cell-depleted T cells, or PBMCs. Samples were obtained from the ongoing ImmuneRACE study (first 160 participants) and from about 1,300 subjects provided by 6 global collaborators. The sample metadata nearly always contained a de-identified subject ID, COVID-19 status, age in years and sex. Subjects who had been exposed to COVID-19, were actively infected with it, or had recovered from it provided the deeply sampled blood TCRbeta repertoires that made up the dataset. The research as a whole found: Clinical and demographic metadata were provided uncurated, with the amount varying by source and participant.

TCRbeta CDR3 regions were amplified from genomic DNA by means of the immunoSEQ Assay, a bias-controlled multiplex PCR. On the authors' methods: The number of nucleated cells in each sample was estimated from the amplification of reference gene primers within the assay. Sequence reads were collapsed and filtered to measure the absolute abundance of every unique TCRbeta CDR3 rearrangement. For each sample, productive Simpson clonality was calculated as the square root of Simpson's diversity index over productive rearrangements. TCRdb limited this immuneACCESS table to in-frame rearrangements with V and J called. A share of clones is missing; checked studies link under half to unresolved V genes, and the rest is unexplained. V, J and clone size derive from that table, while D and trimming were established from the DNA sequence. The sample table shows about 54,000 clones, and approximately 80% are seen once. The ten largest make up around 5.3% of the sample.

The collaborating institutions used their own protocols to collect whole blood in K2EDTA tubes. Collaborator samples were shipped for TCRbeta analysis as frozen whole blood, isolated PBMCs, or DNA extracted from either sample type. The CDR3, cysteine through phenylalanine, is 15 amino acids long. Only the CDR3 part of the read is kept: 45 bases, read in frame from the first base. CDR1 and CDR2 were assigned from the germline V gene as MDHEN and SYDVKM. V is pruned by 6 bases and J by 8 bases, leaving 11 bases of the junction without a gene match. This sequence was found in a woman aged 60-75 years with acute or convalescent COVID-19. Sequencing was done on a sample of peripheral blood. The rearrangement combines TRBV28 with TRBJ1-4, and 8 bases in between align with TRBD1. The DNA is TGTGCCAGCAGCCGTCCAGGACAGGGTAAAGAAAAACTGTTTTTT. It codes for CASSRPGQGKEKLFF.